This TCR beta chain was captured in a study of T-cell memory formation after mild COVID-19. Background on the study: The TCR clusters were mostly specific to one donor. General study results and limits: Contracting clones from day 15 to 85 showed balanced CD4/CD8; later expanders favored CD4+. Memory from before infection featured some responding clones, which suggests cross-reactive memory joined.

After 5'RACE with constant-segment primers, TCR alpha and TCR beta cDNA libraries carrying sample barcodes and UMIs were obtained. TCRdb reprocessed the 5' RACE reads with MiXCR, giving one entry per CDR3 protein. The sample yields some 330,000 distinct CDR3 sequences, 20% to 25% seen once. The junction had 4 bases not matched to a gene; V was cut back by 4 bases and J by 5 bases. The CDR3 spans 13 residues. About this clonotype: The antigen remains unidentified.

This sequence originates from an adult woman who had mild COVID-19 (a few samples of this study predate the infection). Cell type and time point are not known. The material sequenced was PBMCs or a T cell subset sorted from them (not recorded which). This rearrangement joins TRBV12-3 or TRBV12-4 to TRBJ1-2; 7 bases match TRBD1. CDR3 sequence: CASSYGQEYGYTF. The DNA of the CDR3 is TGTGCCAGCAGTTACGGACAGGAGTATGGCTACACCTTC.